This T cell receptor (beta chain) was sequenced for a study of T cell responses to AZD1222 COVID-19 vaccine. Study-wide context: Second-dose groups at about 4 or about 12 weeks were pooled.

This CDR3 is built from 14 residues. Trimming took off 3 bases at V and 4 bases at J, with 12 bases between the two ends. Germline lookup yields CDR1 KGHSH and CDR2 LQKENI. Clones were read by immunoSEQ multiplex PCR, and TCRdb kept only the in-frame ones, dropping some. The repertoire holds roughly 180,000 clones, with 90% to 95% as singletons. Concerning this clone itself: Its antigen is still unknown.

General study results and limits: Clonal diversity was possibly underestimated, and white British individuals and females predominated among donors. Of spike-specific TCRs, nearly half reportedly target regions left unmutated in variants. Repertoires were sampled only after the peak T cell response.

Sequences were derived from peripheral blood, sampled on day 0 of AZD1222 vaccination. The gene calls are TRBV18 and TRBJ1-2, with D unclear. This receptor was identified in an adult in good health. CDR3 sequence: CASSPGGLGYGYTF. CDR3 in DNA: TGTGCCAGCTCACCGGGAGGGCTGGGCTATGGCTACACCTTC.